The next 24 T cell receptor beta chains were all read from a single sample in a study of blood T cell repertoires in COVID-19. Only in-frame clones appear in the TCRdb table, and some are missing; sequencing was by immunoSEQ multiplex PCR. The table has about 240,000 clones, roughly 80% seen once. Source material: peripheral blood. Receptors originate from a woman aged 80 or over with COVID-19, enrolled during active disease.

The J gene is TRBJ1-1, the V gene TRBV3-1 (or the pseudogene TRBV3-2); D possibly corresponds to TRBD1 (5 bases). The CDR3 runs 16 residues. CDR1 and CDR2 (germline): LGHDT, YNNKEL (reference sequence). The V end lost 2 bases, the J end lost 0 bases, and 13 bases lay between the germline ends. Here the CDR3 reads CASSQRGNLMNTEAFF. CDR3 DNA: TGTGCCAGCAGCCAACGGGGGAACCTCATGAACACTGAAGCTTTCTTT.

The chain employs TRBV30 and TRBJ1-5; D is possibly TRBD1 (5 bases). Germline-derived CDR1 and CDR2 are GTSNPN and SVGIG (reference sequence). The CDR3 is 14 amino acids. V lost 1 base and J lost 8, with 15 bases in between. This chain's CDR3 is CAWSGQGGWKPQHF. The CDR3 DNA follows: TGTGCCTGGAGTGGGCAGGGAGGGTGGAAGCCCCAGCATTTT.

The V and J genes are TRBV5-1 and TRBJ2-7; tentatively, D is TRBD2 (5 bases). CDR1 is SGHRS, CDR2 YFSETQ, per germline. Trimming left V 4 bases short and J 3 bases short, with 11 bases between. The CDR3 runs to 13 residues. The CDR3 nucleotides are TGCGCCAGCAGCATACTAGTAGACTACGAGCAGTACTTC. Protein: CASSILVDYEQYF.

This chain joins TRBV4-3 and TRBJ2-7, with D possibly TRBD1 on 6 matching bases. V gave up 0 bases and J gave up 5 bases, with 14 bases separating them. Germline lookup yields CDR1 LGHNA and CDR2 YSLEER. The CDR3 is 15 residues long. In nucleotides, the CDR3 is TGCGCCAGCAGCCAAGAGGGCAGGGGCACTAACGAGCAGTACTTC. Protein: CASSQEGRGTNEQYF.

This chain joins TRBV29-1 and TRBJ1-6; perhaps TRBD1 as D (5 bases). Germline CDR1 and CDR2: SQVTM and ANQGSEA. The CDR3 runs to 15 residues. With 6 bases removed from V and 2 bases from J, the gap between germline ends came to 14 bases. The CDR3 DNA follows: TGCAGCGTGCAGCAGGGAACGGCCTATAATTCACCCCTCCACTTT. Amino acid sequence: CSVQQGTAYNSPLHF.

The rearrangement links TRBV30 to TRBJ1-4; possibly TRBD1 for D (5 bases). CDR1 is GTSNPN, CDR2 SVGIG, per germline (reference sequence). The CDR3 totals 16 residues. V gave up 3 bases and J gave up 4 bases, with 18 bases separating them. CDR3 sequence: CAWSIFTRAVNEKLFF. Here the CDR3 DNA reads TGTGCCTGGAGCATCTTCACCAGGGCAGTTAATGAAAAACTGTTTTTT.

This rearrangement joins TRBV7-2 to TRBJ2-3; 7 bases are a match to TRBD2. CDR1 and CDR2 from the germline V gene are SGHTA and FQGNSA. This CDR3 has 15 amino acids. V shed 4 bases and J 4 bases; nucleotides not matched to a gene: 8. The CDR3 coding sequence is TGTGCCAGCAGCTCGCCCTTAGCGGGCCCAGATACGCAGTATTTT. Translation: CASSSPLAGPDTQYF.

The chain joins TRBV18 to TRBJ2-1, with a tentative D call TRBD1 (6 bases). V was shortened by 4 bases and J by 4 bases, with 14 bases between the two germline ends. The CDR3 totals 15 residues. Germline V lookup: CDR1 KGHSH, CDR2 LQKENI. The CDR3 region has the DNA TGTGCCAGCTCACAACAGGGTTTTAGATACAATGAGCAGTTCTTC. It codes for CASSQQGFRYNEQFF.

The V gene is TRBV7-2, the J gene TRBJ1-3; D call uncertain. Germline lookup yields CDR1 SGHTA and CDR2 FQGNSA. The length of the CDR3 is 13 residues. Trimming removed 4 bases from V and 0 bases from J, with 4 bases in between. The CDR3 spells CASSSYSGNTIYF. For the CDR3, the DNA is TGTGCCAGCAGCTCGTACTCTGGAAACACCATATATTTT. Variable domain in full (rest from reference TRBV7-2 and TRBJ1-3): GAGVSQSPSNKVTEKGKDVELRCDPISGHTALYWYRQSLGQGLEFLIYFQGNSAPDKSGLPSDRFSAERTGGSVSTLTIQRTQQEDSAVYLCASSSYSGNTIYFGEGSWLTVV.

The gene calls are TRBV18 and TRBJ1-1, with 7 bases that match TRBD1. V shed 3 bases, J shed 0 bases, and the junction held 4 bases outside the gene matches. This CDR3 contains 15 residues. Germline loops: CDR1 KGHSH, CDR2 LQKENI. The CDR3 nucleotides read TGTGCCAGCTCACCTGGACAGGTTTTGAACACTGAAGCTTTCTTT. This codes for CASSPGQVLNTEAFF.

The gene calls are TRBV18 and TRBJ1-2, with D perhaps matching TRBD1 (6 bases). Trimming cost V 3 bases and J 7 bases, with 15 bases left between them. CDR3 length equals 14 residues. CDR1 KGHSH and CDR2 LQKENI come from the germline V gene. In nucleotides, the CDR3 is TGTGCCAGCTCACCGGGTTCGGGACACGCTGGCTACACCTTC. This gives the protein CASSPGSGHAGYTF.

This chain connects TRBV30 to TRBJ2-7; 11 bases align to TRBD1. Germline V CDR1 and CDR2: GTSNPN, SVGIG (reference sequence). The CDR3 totals 13 residues. Trimming removed 4 bases from V and 6 bases from J; junction bases left unmatched: 5. The CDR3 here is CAWNPGQGVEQYF. CDR3 coding DNA: TGTGCCTGGAACCCGGGACAGGGGGTCGAGCAGTACTTC.

The chain recombines TRBV7-3 with TRBJ2-5, with TRBD2 identical over 8 bases. This CDR3 is 16 amino acids long. With 2 bases clipped from V and 2 bases from J, the junction kept 7 bases outside the gene matches. Germline V lookup: CDR1 SGHTA, CDR2 FQGTGA. The CDR3 DNA reads TGTGCCAGCAGCTTAGGGGCTAGCGGGTCTCAAGAGACCCAGTACTTC. Translation: CASSLGASGSQETQYF.

The CDR3 DNA is TGTGCCAGCAGTTTATGGACAGGGGGCGCCGGGAACACTGAAGCTTTCTTT. Amino acid sequence: CASSLWTGGAGNTEAFF. The V gene is TRBV28, the J gene TRBJ1-1; 10 nucleotides line up with TRBD1. CDR1 and CDR2 from the germline V gene are MDHEN and SYDVKM. The junction had 5 bases not matched to a gene; V was cut back by 0 bases and J by 1 base. The CDR3 is 17 residues long.

The V call is TRBV28, the J call TRBJ1-5; a possible D gene is TRBD1 (6 bases). CDR1 is MDHEN, CDR2 SYDVKM, per germline. The CDR3 consists of 14 residues. The germline V and J ends were trimmed by 5 bases and 6 bases, with 14 bases remaining between them. The CDR3, as DNA: TGTGCCAGCAGTCTCAGTCAGGGGATTCAGCCCCAGCATTTT. Amino acids: CASSLSQGIQPQHF.

The genes are TRBV9 and TRBJ1-1; 7 nucleotides align to TRBD1. J gave up 5 bases and V 9 bases, and 7 bases lay outside the gene matches. The CDR3 extends over 12 amino acids. Per germline, CDR1 SGDLS and CDR2 YYNGEE. As DNA, the CDR3 is TGTGCCATCAACAGGGGTGGAACTGAAGCTTTCTTT. Translation: CAINRGGTEAFF.

The CDR3 DNA sequence: TGTGCCAGCAGCCCTCTCCCGGACACCGGCACCGGGGAGCTGTTTTTT. Translation gives CASSPLPDTGTGELFF. The chain combines TRBV28 with TRBJ2-2, with D tentatively TRBD1 (5 bases). CDR3 length: 16 amino acids. V was shortened by 6 bases and J by 4 bases, with 18 bases between the two germline ends. Per the germline V gene, CDR1 is MDHEN and CDR2 is SYDVKM.

Points on this clone: The same CDR3 arises from other DNA sequences in this sample as well. This chain links TRBV5-1 with TRBJ2-1; tentatively, D is TRBD1 (5 bases). Germline V lookup: CDR1 SGHRS, CDR2 YFSETQ. V was shortened by 0 bases and J by 1 base, with 5 bases between the two germline ends. This CDR3 comprises 14 residues. This CDR3 is CASSLAGSYNEQFF. The CDR3 DNA is TGCGCCAGCAGCTTGGCAGGGTCCTACAATGAGCAGTTCTTC.

This chain joins TRBV6-2 or TRBV6-3 and TRBJ1-1; a weak D match, TRBD1 (5 bases). Germline V CDR1 and CDR2: MNHEY, SVGEGT. The CDR3 consists of 14 residues. V was shortened by 5 bases and J by 3 bases, with 13 bases between the two germline ends. CDR3 residues: CASSLSRVDTEAFF. In nucleotides, the CDR3 is TGTGCCAGCAGTCTCTCCAGGGTGGACACTGAAGCTTTCTTT.

The genes are TRBV30 and TRBJ1-4; D gene ambiguous. With 3 bases removed from V and 0 bases from J, the gap between germline ends came to 5 bases. In germline, CDR1 is GTSNPN, CDR2 SVGIG (reference sequence). This CDR3 region has 13 residues. The CDR3 spells CAWSRTTNEKLFF. The CDR3 DNA sequence: TGTGCCTGGAGCAGGACAACTAATGAAAAACTGTTTTTT. Supplemented by reference TRBV30 and TRBJ1-4, the full variable domain reads SQTIHQWPATLVQPVGSPLSLECTVEGTSNPNLYWYRQAAGRGLQLLFYSVGIGQISSEVPQNLSASRPQDRQFILSSKKLLLSDSGFYLCAWSRTTNEKLFFGSGTQLSVL.

This clone was observed a handful of times. V and J are TRBV7-6 and TRBJ2-2; the D gene is possibly TRBD1 (8 bases). The CDR3 consists of 16 residues. Trimming left V 5 bases short and J 1 base short, with 14 bases between. CDR1 SGHVS and CDR2 FNYEAQ come from the germline V gene. The CDR3 protein is CASSATGGGNTGELFF. The DNA for the CDR3 is TGTGCCAGCAGCGCTACAGGGGGGGGGAACACCGGGGAGCTGTTTTTT.

V usage is TRBV5-1 and J usage is TRBJ1-2; D unclear. With 0 bases removed from V and 3 bases from J, the gap between germline ends came to 9 bases. Germline lookup yields CDR1 SGHRS and CDR2 YFSETQ. This CDR3 has 14 residues. CDR3 bases: TGCGCCAGCAGCTTGGTCCCCGTCGACTATGGCTACACCTTC. This gives the protein CASSLVPVDYGYTF.

V usage is TRBV24-1 and J usage is TRBJ2-1, with no clear D. Germline V lookup: CDR1 KGHDR, CDR2 SFDVKD. This CDR3 has 13 residues. The V and J ends lost 4 bases and 5 bases respectively, with 8 bases between them. CDR3 bases: TGTGCCACCAGTGACCGTCCGGACAATGAGCAGTTCTTC. Its translation: CATSDRPDNEQFF.

The genes are TRBV18 and TRBJ2-7; perhaps TRBD1 as D (5 bases). The CDR3 spans 16 residues. CDR1 KGHSH and CDR2 LQKENI come from the germline V gene. V lost 2 bases, J lost 2 bases, and 16 bases lay in between. The CDR3 protein is CASSPNQGGGPYEQYF. The CDR3 region has the DNA TGTGCCAGCTCACCAAACCAGGGCGGCGGTCCCTACGAGCAGTACTTC.